This TCR beta chain was observed in a study of control samples from healthy donors and cancer patients. TCRdb keeps only in-frame clones here, not all; method: immunoSEQ multiplex PCR. The sample yields over 150,000 clones, around 90% seen once. The clonotype comes from a woman aged 45-59 years in good health. What was sequenced was blood.

The DNA for the CDR3 is TGCGCCAGCAGCTTGCCCCGGACAGGGAAGAACACTGAAGCTTTCTTT. This encodes CASSLPRTGKNTEAFF. The genes are TRBV5-1 and TRBJ1-1; 8 bases fit TRBD1. The CDR3 totals 16 residues. Germline trimming cut 1 base from V and 1 base from J; bases unmatched to any gene: 6. Germline CDR1 is SGHRS and CDR2 is YFSETQ.